Presented here are 2 T cell receptor beta chains from one specimen sequenced in a study of preoperative IRX-2 immunotherapy in early breast cancer. Treatment reported: preoperative locoregional IRX-2 cytokine immunotherapy. Only in-frame clones appear in the TCRdb table, and some are missing; sequencing was by immunoSEQ multiplex PCR. The table lists roughly 35,000 clones, about 96% of them singletons, with around 6.6% in the top ten. The specimen was collected from a patient treated with IRX-2 immunotherapy. These receptors were obtained from a human donor with breast cancer.

This clone was found once. The chain combines TRBV5-5 with TRBJ2-3; 7 bases are shared with TRBD1. The ends lost 0 bases at V and 4 bases at J; junction bases unmatched: 5. Germline V lookup: CDR1 SGHKS, CDR2 YYEKEE (reference sequence). The CDR3 contains 15 residues. The CDR3 nucleotides read TGTGCCAGCAGCTTGGGACAGGGATGGGCAGATACGCAGTATTTT. This sequence encodes CASSLGQGWADTQYF.

The chain combines TRBV28 with TRBJ2-7, with D possibly called TRBD1 or TRBD2 (5 bases each). Trimming removed 4 bases at V and 2 bases at J, with 15 bases between. Germline CDR1 is MDHEN and CDR2 is SYDVKM. The CDR3 is 15 amino acids. The CDR3 DNA is TGTGCCAGCAGTTCTATCGGGACGGCGACCTACGAGCAGTACTTC. Translating gives CASSSIGTATYEQYF.